What follows are 2 T cell receptor beta chains derived from one specimen sequenced in a study of a mutant IDH1 vaccine in newly diagnosed glioma. These receptors lack a known antigen. Time point: week 35, safety follow-up. Doses of 300 ug of mutant IDH1 20-mer peptide were given with topical imiquimod. Clones were read by immunoSEQ multiplex PCR, and TCRdb kept only the in-frame ones, dropping some. This sample carries 40,000 to 60,000 clones, approximately 79% of them seen once, and the ten largest clones take more than 6.5%. The specimen was PBMCs, collected from a glioma patient whose treatment included an IDH1 peptide vaccine. These receptors came from a man in his forties with glioma.

This sequence joins TRBV9 and TRBJ1-1; weak D call: TRBD1 (6 bases). The germline CDR1 and CDR2 sequences are SGDLS and YYNGEE. The CDR3 contains 15 residues. Trimming pared 4 bases from V and 6 bases from J, leaving 19 bases between. CDR3: CASSPRTVPGAEAFF. The CDR3 DNA reads as TGTGCCAGCAGCCCAAGGACAGTCCCGGGGGCTGAAGCTTTCTTT.

The chain joins TRBV12-5 to TRBJ2-3; D gene unclear. Germline V gene lookup returns CDR1 LGHNT and CDR2 FRNRAP. The CDR3 runs to 16 residues. Trimming stripped 4 bases from V and 5 bases from J, with 19 bases between. The CDR3 here is CASGSLLVGGEDTQYF. The CDR3 DNA is TGTGCTAGTGGTTCCCTCCTCGTCGGTGGGGAAGATACGCAGTATTTT.